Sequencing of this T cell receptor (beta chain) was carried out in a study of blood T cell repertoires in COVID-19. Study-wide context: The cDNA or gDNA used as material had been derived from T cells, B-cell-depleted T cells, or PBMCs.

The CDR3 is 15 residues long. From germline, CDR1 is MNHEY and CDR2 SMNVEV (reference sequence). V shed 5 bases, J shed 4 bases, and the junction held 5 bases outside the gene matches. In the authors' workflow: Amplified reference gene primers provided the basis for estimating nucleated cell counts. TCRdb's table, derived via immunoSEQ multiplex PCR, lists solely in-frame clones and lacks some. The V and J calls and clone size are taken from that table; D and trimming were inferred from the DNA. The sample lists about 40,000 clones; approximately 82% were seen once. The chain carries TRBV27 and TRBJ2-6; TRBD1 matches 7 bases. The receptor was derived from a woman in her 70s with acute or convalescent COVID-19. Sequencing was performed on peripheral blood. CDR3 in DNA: TGTGCCAGCAGTGACAGGGCGGCCGGGGCCAACGTCCTGACTTTC. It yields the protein CASSDRAAGANVLTF.